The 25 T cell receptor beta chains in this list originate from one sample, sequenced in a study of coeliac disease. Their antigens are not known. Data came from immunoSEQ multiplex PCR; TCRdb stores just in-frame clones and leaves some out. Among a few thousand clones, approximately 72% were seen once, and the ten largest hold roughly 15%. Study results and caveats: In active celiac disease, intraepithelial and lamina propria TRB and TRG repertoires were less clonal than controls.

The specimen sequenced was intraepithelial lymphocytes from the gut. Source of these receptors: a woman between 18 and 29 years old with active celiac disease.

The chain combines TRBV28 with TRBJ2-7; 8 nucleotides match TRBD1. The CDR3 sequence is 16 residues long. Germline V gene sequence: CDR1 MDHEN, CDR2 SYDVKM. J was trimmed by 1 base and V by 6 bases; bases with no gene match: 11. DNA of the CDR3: TGTGCCAGCAGCCATGAGGACAGGGATGCGTCCTACGAGCAGTACTTC. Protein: CASSHEDRDASYEQYF.

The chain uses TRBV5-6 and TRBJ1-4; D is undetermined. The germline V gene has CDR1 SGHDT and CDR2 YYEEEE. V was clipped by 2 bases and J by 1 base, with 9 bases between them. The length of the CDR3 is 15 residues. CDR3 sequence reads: CASSFGYGTNEKLFF. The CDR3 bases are TGTGCCAGCAGCTTTGGTTACGGAACTAATGAAAAACTGTTTTTT.

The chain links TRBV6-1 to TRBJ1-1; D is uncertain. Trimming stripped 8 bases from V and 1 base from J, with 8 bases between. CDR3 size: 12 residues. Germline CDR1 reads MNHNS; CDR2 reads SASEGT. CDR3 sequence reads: CASRFENTEAFF. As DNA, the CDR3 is TGTGCCAGCCGGTTTGAGAACACTGAAGCTTTCTTT.

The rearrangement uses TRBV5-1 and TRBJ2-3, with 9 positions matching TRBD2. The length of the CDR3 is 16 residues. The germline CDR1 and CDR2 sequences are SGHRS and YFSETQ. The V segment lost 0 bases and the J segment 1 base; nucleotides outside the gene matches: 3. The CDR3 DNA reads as TGCGCCAGCAGCTTGGGTCCTAGCGGGGGCACAGATACGCAGTATTTT. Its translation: CASSLGPSGGTDTQYF.

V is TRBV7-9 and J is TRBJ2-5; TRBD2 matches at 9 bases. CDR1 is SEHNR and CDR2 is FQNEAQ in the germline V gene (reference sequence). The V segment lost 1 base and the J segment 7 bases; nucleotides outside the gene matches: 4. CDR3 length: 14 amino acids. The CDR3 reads CASSLVSLAGTQYF. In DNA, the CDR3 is TGTGCCAGCAGCTTAGTTTCACTAGCGGGGACCCAGTACTTC.

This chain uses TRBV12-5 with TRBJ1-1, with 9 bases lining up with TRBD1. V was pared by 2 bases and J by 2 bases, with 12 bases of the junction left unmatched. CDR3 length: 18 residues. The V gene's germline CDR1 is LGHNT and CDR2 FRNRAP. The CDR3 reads CASGLPNPYRGLNTEAFF. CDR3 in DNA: TGTGCTAGTGGTTTGCCCAACCCTTACAGGGGGCTCAACACTGAAGCTTTCTTT.

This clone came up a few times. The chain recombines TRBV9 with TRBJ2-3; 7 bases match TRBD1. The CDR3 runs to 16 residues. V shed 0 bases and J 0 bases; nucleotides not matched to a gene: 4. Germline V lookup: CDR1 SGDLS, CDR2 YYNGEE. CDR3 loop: CASSVGAGGSTDTQYF. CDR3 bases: TGTGCCAGCAGCGTAGGAGCAGGGGGTAGCACAGATACGCAGTATTTT.

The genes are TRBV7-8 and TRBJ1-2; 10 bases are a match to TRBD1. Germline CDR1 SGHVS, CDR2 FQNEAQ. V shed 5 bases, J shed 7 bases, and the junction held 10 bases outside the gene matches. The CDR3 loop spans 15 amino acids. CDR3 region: CASSLYRGDRGGYTF. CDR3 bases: TGTGCCAGCAGCCTATATAGGGGGGACAGGGGTGGCTACACCTTC. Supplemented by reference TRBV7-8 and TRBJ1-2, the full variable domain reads GAGVSQSPRYKVAKRGQDVALRCDPISGHVSLFWYQQALGQGPEFLTYFQNEAQLDKSGLPSDRFFAERPEGSVSTLKIQRTQQEDSAVYLCASSLYRGDRGGYTFGSGTRLTVV.

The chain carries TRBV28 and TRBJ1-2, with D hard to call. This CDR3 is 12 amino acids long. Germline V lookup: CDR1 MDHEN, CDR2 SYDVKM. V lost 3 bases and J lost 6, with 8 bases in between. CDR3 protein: CASSFGGHGYTF. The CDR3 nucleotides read TGTGCCAGCAGTTTCGGAGGTCATGGCTACACCTTC.

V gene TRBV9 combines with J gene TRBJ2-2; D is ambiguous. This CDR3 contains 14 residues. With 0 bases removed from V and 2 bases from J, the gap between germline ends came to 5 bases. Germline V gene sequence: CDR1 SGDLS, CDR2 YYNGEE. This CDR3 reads CASSVALNTGELFF. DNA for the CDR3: TGTGCCAGCAGCGTAGCACTCAACACCGGGGAGCTGTTTTTT.

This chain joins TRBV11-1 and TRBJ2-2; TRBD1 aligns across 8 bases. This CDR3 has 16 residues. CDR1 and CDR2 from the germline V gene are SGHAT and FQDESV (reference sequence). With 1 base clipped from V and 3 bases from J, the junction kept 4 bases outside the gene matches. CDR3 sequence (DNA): TGTGCCAGCAGCTTAGAAGGACAGGGCTACACCGGGGAGCTGTTTTTT. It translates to CASSLEGQGYTGELFF.

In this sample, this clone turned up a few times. The CDR3 DNA reads as TGTGCCAGCAGCCCAGCTCGAGGCGGGGGGGCCGTGAAGACCCAGTACTTC. Amino acid sequence: CASSPARGGGAVKTQYF. The rearrangement links TRBV13 to TRBJ2-5; 9 nucleotides agree with TRBD2. Unmatched junction bases numbered 16, after V lost 5 bases and J lost 6 bases. Germline V lookup: CDR1 PRHDT, CDR2 FYEKMQ (reference sequence). This CDR3 is built from 17 residues.

The CDR3 sequence: CAISESGQPPNEKLFF. In DNA, the CDR3 is TGTGCCATCAGTGAGTCGGGACAGCCACCAAATGAAAAACTGTTTTTT. V usage is TRBV10-3 and J usage is TRBJ1-4; 7 bases match TRBD1. The CDR3 contains 16 residues. Trimming removed 0 bases from V and 5 bases from J; junction bases left unmatched: 6. Germline loops: CDR1 ENHRY, CDR2 SYGVKD.

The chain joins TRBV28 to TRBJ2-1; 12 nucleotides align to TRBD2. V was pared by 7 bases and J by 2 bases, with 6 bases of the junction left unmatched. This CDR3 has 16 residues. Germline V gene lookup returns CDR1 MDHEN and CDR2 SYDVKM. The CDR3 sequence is CASTQTSGGTYNEQFF. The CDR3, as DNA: TGTGCCAGCACCCAAACTAGCGGGGGGACCTACAATGAGCAGTTCTTC.

CDR3 nucleotide sequence: TGTGCCAGCTCTAAGGGGTGGGGTGCGTACGAGCAGTACGTC. Residues: CASSKGWGAYEQYV. The chain links TRBV6-1 to TRBJ2-7; weak D call: TRBD1 (5 bases). V lost 8 bases and J lost 4, with 18 bases in between. Germline V gives CDR1 MNHNS, CDR2 SASEGT. This CDR3 has 14 residues.

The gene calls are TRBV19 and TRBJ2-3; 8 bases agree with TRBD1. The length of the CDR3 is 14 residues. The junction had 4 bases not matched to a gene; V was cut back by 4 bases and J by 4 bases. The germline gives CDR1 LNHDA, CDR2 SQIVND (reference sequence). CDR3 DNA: TGTGCCAGTAGTACAGACAGGGGATCAGATACGCAGTATTTT. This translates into CASSTDRGSDTQYF.

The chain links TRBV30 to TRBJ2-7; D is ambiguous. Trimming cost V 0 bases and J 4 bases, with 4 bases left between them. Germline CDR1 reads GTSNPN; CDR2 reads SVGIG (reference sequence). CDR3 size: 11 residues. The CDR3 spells CAWSVQYEQYF. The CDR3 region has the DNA TGTGCCTGGAGTGTACAATACGAGCAGTACTTC.

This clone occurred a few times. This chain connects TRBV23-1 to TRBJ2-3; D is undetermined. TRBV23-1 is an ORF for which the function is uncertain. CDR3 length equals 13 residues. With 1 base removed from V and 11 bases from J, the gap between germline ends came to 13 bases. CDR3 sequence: CASSQLARPKQYF. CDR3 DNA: TGCGCCAGCAGTCAATTGGCTAGACCGAAGCAGTATTTT.

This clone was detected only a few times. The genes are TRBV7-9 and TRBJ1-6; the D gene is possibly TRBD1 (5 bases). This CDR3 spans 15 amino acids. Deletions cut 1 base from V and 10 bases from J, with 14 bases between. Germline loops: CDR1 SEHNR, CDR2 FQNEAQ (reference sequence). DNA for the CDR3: TGTGCCAGCAGCTTAGTGGCAGGGTCCTCCTCACCCCTCCACTTT. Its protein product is CASSLVAGSSSPLHF.

CDR3 nucleotides: TGTGCCAGCAGCTTGGCCTACGGTTTCCTCTATGGCTACACCTTC. Amino acids: CASSLAYGFLYGYTF. The chain joins TRBV5-8 to TRBJ1-2; D gene unclear. CDR1 and CDR2 from the germline V gene are SGHTS and YDEGEE. This CDR3 is built from 15 residues. Trimming took 0 bases from V and 4 from J, leaving 13 bases between them.

CDR3 residues: CASSPGLAGARDTQYF. The CDR3 DNA reads as TGTGCCAGCAGTCCGGGACTAGCGGGGGCGAGAGATACGCAGTATTTT. This chain uses TRBV5-4 with TRBJ2-3; the match to TRBD2 covers 14 bases. Germline assignment: CDR1 SGHNT and CDR2 YYREEE (reference sequence). V dropped 5 bases and J dropped 5; count of bases not matched to a gene: 7. The CDR3 is 16 amino acids.

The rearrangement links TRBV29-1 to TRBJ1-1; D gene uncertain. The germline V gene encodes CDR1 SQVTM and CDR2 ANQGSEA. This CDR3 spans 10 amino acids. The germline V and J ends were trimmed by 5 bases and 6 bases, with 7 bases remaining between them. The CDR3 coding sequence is TGCAGCGTTACCACACCTGAAGCTTTCTTT. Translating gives CSVTTPEAFF. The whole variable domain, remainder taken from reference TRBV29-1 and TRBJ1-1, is SAVISQKPSRDICQRGTSLTIQCQVDSQVTMMFWYRQQPGQSLTLIATANQGSEATYESGFVIDKFPISRPNLTFSTLTVSNMSPEDSSIYLCSVTTPEAFFGQGTRLTVV.

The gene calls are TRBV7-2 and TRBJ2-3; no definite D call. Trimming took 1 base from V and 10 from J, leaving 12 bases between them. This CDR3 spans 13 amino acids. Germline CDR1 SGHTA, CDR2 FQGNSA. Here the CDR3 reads CASSLDRLSAQYF. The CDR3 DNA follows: TGTGCCAGCAGCTTAGATCGGTTAAGTGCGCAGTATTTT.

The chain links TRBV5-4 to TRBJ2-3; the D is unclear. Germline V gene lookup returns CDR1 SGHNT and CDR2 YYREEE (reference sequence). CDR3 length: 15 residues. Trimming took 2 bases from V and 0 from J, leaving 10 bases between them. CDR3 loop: CASSFPSSSTDTQYF. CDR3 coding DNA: TGTGCCAGCAGCTTTCCCTCTTCCAGCACAGATACGCAGTATTTT.

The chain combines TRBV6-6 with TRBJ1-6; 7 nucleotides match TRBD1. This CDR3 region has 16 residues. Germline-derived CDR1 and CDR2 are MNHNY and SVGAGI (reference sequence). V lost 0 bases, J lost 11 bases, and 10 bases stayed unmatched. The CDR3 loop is CASSYSMRTGYAPLHF. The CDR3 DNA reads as TGTGCCAGCAGTTACTCGATGAGGACAGGCTATGCACCCCTCCACTTT.